The next 15 T cell receptor beta chains were all read from a single sample in a study of T cell repertoires in aging, cancer and after chemotherapy. Amplification of TCR beta used genomic DNA extracted from peripheral blood. A mixed TRB-A/B primer pool amplified rearranged TRB by multiplex touch-down PCR. One entry per CDR3 protein, called by TCRdb with MiXCR from the multiplex PCR reads. The table includes roughly 3,000 distinct CDR3 sequences, about a fifth detected once. Sequenced sample: blood. Receptors originate from a human donor with a blood cancer.

J is TRBJ1-2 and V is TRBV9; no definite D call. CDR1 SGDLS and CDR2 YYNGEE come from the germline V gene. This CDR3 is 14 amino acids long. V was clipped by 0 bases and J by 3 bases, with 9 bases between them. CDR3 amino acids: CASSVGKGYYGYTF. Written as DNA, the CDR3 is TGTGCCAGCAGCGTAGGTAAGGGATACTATGGCTACACCTTC.

A word on this clonotype: This sequence may be a read error, since a much larger clone differs from it by one base. In DNA, the CDR3 is TGTGCCACCACTCTTAGGGGAGGCGGATTCTATCACAATGAGCAGTACTTC. Translated, it gives CATTLRGGGFYHNEQYF. This sequence joins TRBV24-1 and TRBJ2-1, with TRBD2 as a possible D gene (6 bases). Judging by the DNA end, TRBJ2-7 fits better; the J call may be wrong. Germline V gene lookup returns CDR1 KGHDR and CDR2 SFDVKD. The CDR3 is 17 residues long.

The chain is built from TRBV20-1 and TRBJ2-5, with unresolved D. Germline values: CDR1 DFQATT, CDR2 SNEGSKA (reference sequence). V was cut by 0 bases and J by 10 bases, with 12 bases left in between. This CDR3 region has 12 residues. The CDR3 DNA reads TGCAGTGCTAGAGATTACGTCCAGCGCCAGTACTTC. Residues: CSARDYVQRQYF.

CDR3 sequence (DNA): TGCGCCAGCAGCTTAGGTACCGAGGGTTCCATTCAGTACTTC. This encodes CASSLGTEGSIQYF. The chain uses TRBV5-1 and TRBJ2-4; D perhaps matches TRBD2 (5 bases). Germline CDR1 is SGHRS and CDR2 is YFSETQ. V was pared by 2 bases and J by 9 bases, with 15 bases between. The CDR3 sequence is 14 residues long.

J is TRBJ2-5 and V is TRBV29-1; TRBD2 matches at 12 bases. The germline CDR1 and CDR2 sequences are SQVTM and ANQGSEA. The CDR3 loop spans 16 amino acids. Trimming cost V 1 base and J 2 bases; bases outside gene matches: 5. CDR3 amino acids: CSVEGPTSGRQETQYF. The CDR3, as DNA: TGCAGCGTTGAAGGTCCCACTAGCGGGAGGCAAGAGACCCAGTACTTC.

By frequency in the sample, this clonotype is large. This chain uses TRBV29-1 with TRBJ2-5; the D is unclear. Germline V gene sequence: CDR1 SQVTM, CDR2 ANQGSEA. V dropped 7 bases and J dropped 5 bases, with 8 bases sitting between them. The CDR3 loop spans 10 amino acids. The CDR3 DNA follows: TGCAGCGCTAGTGTGGAGACCCAGTACTTC. It is translated as CSASVETQYF. Based on the CDR3 plus reference TRBV29-1 and TRBJ2-5, the full variable domain is SAVISQKPSRDICQRGTSLTIQCQVDSQVTMMFWYRQQPGQSLTLIATANQGSEATYESGFVIDKFPISRPNLTFSTLTVSNMSPEDSSIYLCSASVETQYFGPGTRLLVL.

This chain's CDR3 is CASSQGLAGEETQYF. As DNA, the CDR3 is TGTGCCAGCAGCCAAGGACTAGCGGGAGAAGAGACCCAGTACTTC. The chain combines TRBV4-2 with TRBJ2-5; 12 bases agree with TRBD2. The length of the CDR3 is 15 residues. V shed 1 base, J shed 3 bases, and the junction held 0 bases outside the gene matches. From germline, CDR1 is LGHNA and CDR2 YNFKEQ.

This clonotype has only one observation. The junction shows a germline mismatch at one end, possibly a read error. The chain is built from TRBV5-5 and TRBJ1-5; unclear D gene. The CDR3 is 13 residues long. Germline CDR1 reads SGHKS; CDR2 reads YYEKEE (reference sequence). CDR3 in amino acids: CASSLSAKQHQHF. For the CDR3, the DNA is TGTGCCAGCAGCTTGAGCGCGAAGCAGCACCAGCATTTT.

CDR3 bases: TGTGCCAGCAGTTTATCCAGGGGTTGGTCCGACTCCTACGAGCAGTACTTC. Amino acids: CASSLSRGWSDSYEQYF. J is TRBJ2-7 and V is TRBV28; D perhaps matches TRBD1 (6 bases). The V gene's germline CDR1 is MDHEN and CDR2 SYDVKM. V was clipped by 1 base and J by 0 bases, with 16 bases between them. The CDR3 length is 17 residues.

This clonotype is termed medium-sized. The rearrangement uses TRBV6-1 and TRBJ1-2; D uncertain. The V gene lost 3 bases and the J gene lost 2 bases, with 22 bases spanning the gap. The CDR3 has 18 amino acids. Germline V gives CDR1 MNHNS, CDR2 SASEGT. The CDR3 DNA reads as TGTGCCAGCAGTGAGGAGGTCTTTAGGGCAGTCGCCAACTATGGCTACACCTTC. Residues: CASSEEVFRAVANYGYTF.

The chain has TRBV28 and TRBJ1-1; D might be TRBD1 (6 bases). The ends were cut back, 8 bases at V and 0 bases at J, with 16 bases in the middle. CDR1 MDHEN and CDR2 SYDVKM come from the germline V gene. The CDR3 has 15 residues. CDR3 coding DNA: TGTGCCAGCTTAACCGACAGGCGCCTGAACACTGAAGCTTTCTTT. This gives the protein CASLTDRRLNTEAFF.

The table lists this clonotype with a few counts. The genes are TRBV14 and TRBJ1-2; D is possibly TRBD1 (6 bases). V was clipped by 6 bases and J by 1 base, with 9 bases between them. The CDR3 sequence is 13 residues long. Germline values: CDR1 SGHDN, CDR2 FVKESK. The CDR3: CASRGGGNYGYTF. CDR3 bases: TGTGCCAGCAGAGGAGGGGGTAACTATGGCTACACCTTC. Full variable domain (outside the CDR3, taken from reference TRBV14 and TRBJ1-2): EAGVTQFPSHSVIEKGQTVTLRCDPISGHDNLYWYRRVMGKEIKFLLHFVKESKQDESGMPNNRFLAERTGGTYSTLKVQPAELEDSGVYFCASRGGGNYGYTFGSGTRLTVV.

This clonotype ranks as medium-sized (0.01 to 0.1%). The rearrangement links TRBV19 to TRBJ1-5; TRBD1 might be the D (6 bases). The CDR3 has 17 residues. Per germline, CDR1 LNHDA and CDR2 SQIVND (reference sequence). V dropped 3 bases and J dropped 2 bases, with 17 bases sitting between them. The CDR3: CASSIHNRPGGNQPQHF. CDR3 nucleotides: TGTGCCAGTAGTATCCATAACAGGCCAGGGGGCAATCAGCCCCAGCATTTT.

The chain joins TRBV4-3 to TRBJ1-4; 8 nucleotides line up with TRBD1. The V segment lost 0 bases and the J segment 0 bases; nucleotides outside the gene matches: 15. The CDR3 totals 21 residues. The germline V gene encodes CDR1 LGHNA and CDR2 YSLEER. CDR3 coding DNA: TGCGCCAGCAGCCAAGATTATGCGGGGACAGGCCGAGTTGCAACTAATGAAAAACTGTTTTTT. This gives the protein CASSQDYAGTGRVATNEKLFF.

The chain has TRBV29-1 and TRBJ2-1; 11 bases agree with TRBD2. V dropped 4 bases and J dropped 5; count of bases not matched to a gene: 4. This CDR3 comprises 14 residues. In germline, CDR1 is SQVTM, CDR2 ANQGSEA. The CDR3 sequence: CSVGTSGGNNEQFF. CDR3 sequence (DNA): TGCAGCGTTGGAACTAGCGGGGGAAACAATGAGCAGTTCTTC.